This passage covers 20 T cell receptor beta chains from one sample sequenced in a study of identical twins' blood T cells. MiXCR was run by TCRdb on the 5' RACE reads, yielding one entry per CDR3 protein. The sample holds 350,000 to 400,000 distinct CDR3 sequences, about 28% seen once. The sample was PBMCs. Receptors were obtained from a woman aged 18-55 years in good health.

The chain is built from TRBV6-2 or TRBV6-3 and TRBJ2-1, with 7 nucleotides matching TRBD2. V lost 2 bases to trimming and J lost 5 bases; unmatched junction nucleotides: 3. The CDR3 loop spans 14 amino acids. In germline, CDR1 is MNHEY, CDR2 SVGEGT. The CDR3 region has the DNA TGTGCCAGCAGTTACCCTGCGGGGGACAATGAGCAGTTCTTC. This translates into CASSYPAGDNEQFF.

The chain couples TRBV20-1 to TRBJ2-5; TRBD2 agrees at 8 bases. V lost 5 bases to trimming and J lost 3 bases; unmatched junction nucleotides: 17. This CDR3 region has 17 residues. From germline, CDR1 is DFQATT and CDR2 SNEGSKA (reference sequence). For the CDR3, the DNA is TGCAGTGCTGGGATAAGATTTGGAGCGGGAGTTGAAGAGACCCAGTACTTC. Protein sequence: CSAGIRFGAGVEETQYF.

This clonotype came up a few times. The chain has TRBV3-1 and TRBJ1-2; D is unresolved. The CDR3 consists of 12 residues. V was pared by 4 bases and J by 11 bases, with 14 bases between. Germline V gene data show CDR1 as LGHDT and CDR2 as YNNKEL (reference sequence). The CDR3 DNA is TGTGCCAGCAGCCGAGATGGGAACGGTTACACCTTC. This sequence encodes CASSRDGNGYTF.

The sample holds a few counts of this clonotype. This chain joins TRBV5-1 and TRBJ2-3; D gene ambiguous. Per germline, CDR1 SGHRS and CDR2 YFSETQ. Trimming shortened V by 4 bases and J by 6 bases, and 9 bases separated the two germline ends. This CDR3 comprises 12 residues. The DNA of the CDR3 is TGCGCCAGCAGCCTCCCCGGGGATACGCAGTATTTT. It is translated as CASSLPGDTQYF.

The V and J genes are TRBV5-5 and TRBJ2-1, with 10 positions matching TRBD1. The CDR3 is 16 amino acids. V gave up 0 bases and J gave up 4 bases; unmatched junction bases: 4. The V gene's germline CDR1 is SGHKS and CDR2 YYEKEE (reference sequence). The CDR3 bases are TGTGCCAGCAGCTTGGGACGGGGACAGGGGTACAATGAGCAGTTCTTC. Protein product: CASSLGRGQGYNEQFF.

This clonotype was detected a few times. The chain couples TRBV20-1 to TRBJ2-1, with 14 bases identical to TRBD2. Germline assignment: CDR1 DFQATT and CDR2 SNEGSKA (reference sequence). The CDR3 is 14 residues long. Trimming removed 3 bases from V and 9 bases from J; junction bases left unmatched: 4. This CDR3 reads CSARGLAGVLEQFF. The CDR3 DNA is TGCAGTGCTAGGGGACTAGCGGGAGTCCTTGAGCAGTTCTTC.

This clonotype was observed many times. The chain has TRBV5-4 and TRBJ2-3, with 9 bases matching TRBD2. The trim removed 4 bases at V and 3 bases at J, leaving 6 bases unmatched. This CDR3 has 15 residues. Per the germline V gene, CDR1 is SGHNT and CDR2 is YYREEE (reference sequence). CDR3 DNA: TGTGCCAGCAGCATTAGCGGGAGAGGGACAGATACGCAGTATTTT. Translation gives CASSISGRGTDTQYF.

CDR3 protein: CASSPRDFPYNEQFF. DNA for the CDR3: TGTGCCAGCAGCCCCCGGGACTTCCCTTACAATGAGCAGTTCTTC. The rearrangement links TRBV11-2 to TRBJ2-1; tentative D call: TRBD2 (6 bases). The V gene lost 5 bases and the J gene lost 4 bases, with 15 bases spanning the gap. Germline lookup yields CDR1 SGHAT and CDR2 FQNNGV. The CDR3 is 15 residues long.

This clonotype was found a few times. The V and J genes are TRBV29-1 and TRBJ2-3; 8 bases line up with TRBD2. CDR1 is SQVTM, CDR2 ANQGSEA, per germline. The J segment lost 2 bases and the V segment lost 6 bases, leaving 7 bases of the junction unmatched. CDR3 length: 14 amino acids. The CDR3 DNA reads TGCAGCGTCGAGACTAGCGCGTCCACAGATACGCAGTATTTT. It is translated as CSVETSASTDTQYF.

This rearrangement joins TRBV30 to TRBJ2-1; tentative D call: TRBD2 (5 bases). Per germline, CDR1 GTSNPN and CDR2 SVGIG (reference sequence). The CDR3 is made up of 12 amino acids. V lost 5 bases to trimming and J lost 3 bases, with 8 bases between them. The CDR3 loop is CAWGRDYNEQFF. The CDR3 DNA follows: TGTGCCTGGGGCCGGGACTACAATGAGCAGTTCTTC.

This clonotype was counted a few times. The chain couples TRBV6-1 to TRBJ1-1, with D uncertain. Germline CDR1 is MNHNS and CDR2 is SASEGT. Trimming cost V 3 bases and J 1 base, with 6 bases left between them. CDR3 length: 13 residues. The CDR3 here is CASSERQNTEAFF. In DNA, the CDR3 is TGTGCCAGCAGTGAGAGACAGAACACTGAAGCTTTCTTT.

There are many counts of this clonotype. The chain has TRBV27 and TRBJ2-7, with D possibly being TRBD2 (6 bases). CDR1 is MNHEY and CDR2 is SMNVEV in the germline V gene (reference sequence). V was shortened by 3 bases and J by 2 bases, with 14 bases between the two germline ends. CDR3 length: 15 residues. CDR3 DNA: TGTGCCAGCAGTTTCATGCCGGGACTTACCTACGAGCAGTACTTC. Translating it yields CASSFMPGLTYEQYF.

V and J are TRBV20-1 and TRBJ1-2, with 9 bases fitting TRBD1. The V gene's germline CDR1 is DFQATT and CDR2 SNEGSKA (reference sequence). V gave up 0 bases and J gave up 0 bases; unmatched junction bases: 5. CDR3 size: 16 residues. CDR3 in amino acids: CSARDRRTGANYGYTF. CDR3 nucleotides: TGCAGTGCTAGAGATCGAAGGACAGGGGCTAACTATGGCTACACCTTC.

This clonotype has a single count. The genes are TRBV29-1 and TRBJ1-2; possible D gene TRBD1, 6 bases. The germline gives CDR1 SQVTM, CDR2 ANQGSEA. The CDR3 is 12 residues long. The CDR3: CSITRQGHGYTF. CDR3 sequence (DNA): TGCAGTATCACTCGTCAGGGGCATGGCTACACCTTC.

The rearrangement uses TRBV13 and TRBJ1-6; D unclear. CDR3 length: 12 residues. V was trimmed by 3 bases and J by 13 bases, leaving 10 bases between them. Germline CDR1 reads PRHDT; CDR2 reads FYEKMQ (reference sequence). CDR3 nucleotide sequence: TGTGCCAGCAGCTTGGATCACGTTCCCCTCCACTTT. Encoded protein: CASSLDHVPLHF.

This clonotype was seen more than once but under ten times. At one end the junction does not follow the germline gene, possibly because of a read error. The CDR3 bases are TGCGCCTGCAGGTCAGGGCAGAACTACAATGAGCAGTTCTTC. It specifies CACRSGQNYNEQFF. This sequence joins TRBV5-1 and TRBJ2-1; D possibly corresponds to TRBD1 (5 bases). CDR1 is SGHRS and CDR2 is YFSETQ in the germline V gene. CDR3 length equals 14 residues. Filled out from reference TRBV5-1 and TRBJ2-1, the complete variable domain reads KAGVTQTPRYLIKTRGQQVTLSCSPISGHRSVSWYQQTPGQGLQFLFEYFSETQRNKGNFPGRFSGRQFSNSRSEMNVSTLELGDSALYLCACRSGQNYNEQFFGPGTRLTVL.

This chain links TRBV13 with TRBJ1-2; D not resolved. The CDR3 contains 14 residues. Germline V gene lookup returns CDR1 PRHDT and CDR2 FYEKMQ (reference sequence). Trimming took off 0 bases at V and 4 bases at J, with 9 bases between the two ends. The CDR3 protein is CASSLGLRIYGYTF. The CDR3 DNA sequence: TGTGCCAGCAGCTTAGGCCTTCGGATCTATGGCTACACCTTC.

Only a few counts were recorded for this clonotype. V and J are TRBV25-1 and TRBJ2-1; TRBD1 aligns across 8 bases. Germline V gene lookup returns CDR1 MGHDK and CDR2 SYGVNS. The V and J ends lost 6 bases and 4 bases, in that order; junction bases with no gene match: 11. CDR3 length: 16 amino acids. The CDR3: CASSPTGTGLYNEQFF. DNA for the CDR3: TGTGCCAGCAGCCCGACCGGGACAGGCCTGTACAATGAGCAGTTCTTC.

CDR3 sequence: CASSPRGPSDTQYF. The CDR3 DNA reads TGTGCCAGCAGCCCCCGCGGGCCATCGGATACGCAGTATTTT. The genes are TRBV7-6 and TRBJ2-3; D may be TRBD2 (5 bases). With 5 bases removed from V and 6 bases from J, the gap between germline ends came to 15 bases. The CDR3 is 14 residues long. Germline loops: CDR1 SGHVS, CDR2 FNYEAQ.

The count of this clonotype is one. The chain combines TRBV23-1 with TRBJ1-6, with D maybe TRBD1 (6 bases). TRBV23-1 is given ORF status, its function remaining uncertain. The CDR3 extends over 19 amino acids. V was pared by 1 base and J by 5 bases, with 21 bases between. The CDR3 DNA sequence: TGCGCCAGCAGTCAATTACTGAGGGACAACGAGTTTCATAATTCACCCCTCCACTTT. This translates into CASSQLLRDNEFHNSPLHF.